This TCR beta chain was found in a study of blood T cell repertoires in COVID-19. In the study overall: Sites across the United States, Italy and Spain contributed samples from acute and convalescent COVID-19. Nucleic acid was either cDNA or gDNA, and it came from T cells, B-cell-depleted T cells, or PBMCs.

V was clipped by 5 bases and J by 6 bases; unmatched bases: 8. The germline V gene encodes CDR1 SEHNR and CDR2 FQNEAQ (reference sequence). This CDR3 region has 14 residues. The assay was immunoSEQ multiplex PCR, and TCRdb's table has in-frame clones only and misses some. The table shows more than 300,000 clones, with under 85% occurring only once. Participants were aged 18 to 89 years from some 24 US areas. Cohorts were assigned according to the clinical history that participants reported. The chain is built from TRBV7-9 and TRBJ2-3; TRBD1 aligns across 7 bases. This receptor was identified in a woman in her fifties or sixties who had recovered from COVID-19. Sequencing was done on a sample of PBMCs or T cells enriched from blood (not recorded which). As DNA, the CDR3 is TGTGCCAGCAGCCAGGGACAGACGTATGATACGCAGTATTTT. Translated: CASSQGQTYDTQYF.